The 30 T cell receptor beta chains in this list originate from one sample, sequenced in a study of T-cell reconstitution after alpha-beta-depleted transplantation in children. The TCRbeta library incorporated unique molecular identifiers. In TCRdb, the PCR reads were re-called with MiXCR into one record per CDR3 protein. Of some 300,000 distinct CDR3 sequences listed, 10% are singletons. Sequenced here: PBMCs, sampled before TCRalphabeta/CD19-depleted stem cell transplant. All receptors come from a boy younger than two with acute myeloid leukemia, due to receive a stem cell transplant.

V and J are TRBV12-3 or TRBV12-4 and TRBJ2-3; D call uncertain. The CDR3 totals 12 residues. Trimming removed 5 bases at V and 3 bases at J, with 6 bases between. The DNA of the CDR3 is TGTGCCAGCAGTCCCAAAACAGATACGCAGTATTTT. It specifies CASSPKTDTQYF.

The V and J genes are TRBV6-5 and TRBJ1-1, with no clear D. Trimming removed 0 bases at V and 0 bases at J, with 5 bases between. Germline values: CDR1 MNHEY, CDR2 SVGAGI. CDR3 length: 14 amino acids. The CDR3 loop is CASSYSALNTEAFF. CDR3 coding DNA: TGTGCCAGCAGTTACTCGGCGCTGAACACTGAAGCTTTCTTT.

The sample holds many counts of this clonotype. The V and J genes are TRBV7-2 and TRBJ2-5; D not resolved. Germline lookup yields CDR1 SGHTA and CDR2 FQGNSA. V lost 6 bases to trimming and J lost 3 bases, with 8 bases between them. CDR3 size: 12 residues. CDR3 amino acids: CASSLTEETQYF. CDR3 nucleotides: TGTGCCAGCAGTTTAACGGAAGAGACCCAGTACTTC.

The chain joins TRBV20-1 to TRBJ2-3; 8 bases map to TRBD2. The trim removed 6 bases at V and 1 base at J, leaving 12 bases unmatched. The germline CDR1 and CDR2 sequences are DFQATT and SNEGSKA (reference sequence). This CDR3 spans 16 amino acids. In nucleotides, the CDR3 is TGCAGTGCAGAGGGCCGGACTAGCCGGGGCACAGATACGCAGTATTTT. Its protein is CSAEGRTSRGTDTQYF.

This clonotype was observed at least ten times. The chain joins TRBV12-3 or TRBV12-4 to TRBJ2-6; D is perhaps TRBD2 (6 bases). This CDR3 contains 18 residues. V was shortened by 6 bases and J by 1 base, with 19 bases between the two germline ends. The CDR3 loop is CASSPGTSEGSGANVLTF. The CDR3 DNA reads as TGTGCCAGCAGCCCCGGGACTTCGGAAGGGTCTGGGGCCAACGTCCTGACTTTC.

There are many counts of this clonotype. The V and J genes are TRBV20-1 and TRBJ2-7; TRBD1 aligns across 8 bases. CDR1 DFQATT and CDR2 SNEGSKA come from the germline V gene (reference sequence). The V gene end was trimmed by 0 bases and the J gene end by 2 bases; junction bases not matched to a gene: 9. The CDR3 is 16 residues long. The CDR3 reads CSARDREGTGTYEQYF. The CDR3, as DNA: TGCAGTGCTAGAGATCGGGAAGGGACAGGCACCTACGAGCAGTACTTC.

The chain carries TRBV7-2 and TRBJ2-1, with D possibly TRBD2 on 6 matching bases. Germline loops: CDR1 SGHTA, CDR2 FQGNSA. Trimming cost V 4 bases and J 6 bases, with 7 bases left between them. The CDR3 consists of 12 residues. The CDR3 protein is CASSWRGNEQFF. CDR3 DNA: TGTGCCAGCAGCTGGAGGGGCAATGAGCAGTTCTTC.

This clonotype was recorded at least ten times. This chain connects TRBV24-1 to TRBJ2-5, with D tentatively TRBD1 or TRBD2 (5 bases each). V was clipped by 4 bases and J by 5 bases, with 16 bases between them. This CDR3 has 15 amino acids. Germline values: CDR1 KGHDR, CDR2 SFDVKD. CDR3 in amino acids: CATSDRGPPVETQYF. The CDR3 DNA reads TGTGCCACCAGTGACCGGGGACCGCCGGTTGAGACCCAGTACTTC.

The chain carries TRBV20-1 and TRBJ1-4, with D hard to call. The V end was cut by 2 bases, the J end by 8 bases, with 15 bases between. Germline CDR1 DFQATT, CDR2 SNEGSKA (reference sequence). The CDR3 is 14 amino acids. The CDR3 spells CSARFETHVEKLFF. The CDR3 DNA sequence: TGCAGTGCTAGATTTGAGACTCATGTCGAAAAACTGTTTTTT.

This clonotype has at least ten counts. The chain has TRBV12-3 or TRBV12-4 and TRBJ2-4; 7 nucleotides line up with TRBD1. After removal of 7 bases from V and 1 base from J, the junction contained 7 bases not matched to a gene. The CDR3 loop spans 15 amino acids. Here the CDR3 reads CASTFGQAAKNIQYF. The DNA for the CDR3 is TGTGCCAGCACCTTCGGACAGGCTGCCAAAAACATTCAGTACTTC.

The V and J genes are TRBV7-2 and TRBJ2-6; 9 nucleotides match TRBD2. The germline V gene encodes CDR1 SGHTA and CDR2 FQGNSA. Trimming took 2 bases from V and 0 from J; bases not matched to a gene: 14. This CDR3 contains 21 residues. The CDR3 protein is CASSLQGVALAGSSGANVLTF. DNA for the CDR3: TGTGCCAGCAGCTTACAGGGGGTGGCACTAGCGGGCAGCTCTGGGGCCAACGTCCTGACTTTC. Full variable domain (rest looked up from reference TRBV7-2 and TRBJ2-6): GAGVSQSPSNKVTEKGKDVELRCDPISGHTALYWYRQSLGQGLEFLIYFQGNSAPDKSGLPSDRFSAERTGGSVSTLTIQRTQQEDSAVYLCASSLQGVALAGSSGANVLTFGAGSRLTVL.

This clonotype was recorded many times. This rearrangement joins TRBV12-3 or TRBV12-4 to TRBJ2-2; 10 bases are shared with TRBD2. CDR3 length equals 14 residues. The V segment lost 4 bases and the J segment 7 bases; nucleotides outside the gene matches: 3. CDR3 residues: CASSSSGGVGELFF. The CDR3 DNA sequence: TGTGCCAGCAGTTCGAGCGGGGGGGTCGGGGAGCTGTTTTTT.

This rearrangement joins TRBV5-1 to TRBJ2-3, with D possibly being TRBD2 (6 bases). Germline CDR1 reads SGHRS; CDR2 reads YFSETQ. CDR3 length: 15 residues. V lost 0 bases and J 2 bases, leaving 10 bases between the germline ends. Here the CDR3 DNA reads TGCGCCAGCAGCTTGGAAATAGCGGACACAGATACGCAGTATTTT. This sequence encodes CASSLEIADTDTQYF.

There are many counts of this clonotype. V is TRBV6-5 and J is TRBJ2-7, with 7 bases aligning to TRBD1. This CDR3 region has 14 residues. Germline CDR1 and CDR2: MNHEY and SVGAGI. V dropped 2 bases and J dropped 3; count of bases not matched to a gene: 4. CDR3 in amino acids: CASSYRGLSYEQYF. Written as DNA, the CDR3 is TGTGCCAGCAGTTACAGGGGGCTCAGCTACGAGCAGTACTTC.

This clonotype was counted many times. The genes are TRBV29-1 and TRBJ2-7, with a possible D match to TRBD1 (5 bases). The CDR3 totals 13 residues. Per the germline V gene, CDR1 is SQVTM and CDR2 is ANQGSEA. Trimming shortened V by 7 bases and J by 5 bases, and 18 bases separated the two germline ends. In DNA form, the CDR3 reads TGCAGCGCCCTCCGCCAGGGAATCCACGAGCAGTACTTC. Its translation: CSALRQGIHEQYF.

V and J are TRBV7-2 and TRBJ2-7; TRBD1 might be the D (6 bases). V was trimmed by 2 bases and J by 3 bases, leaving 11 bases between them. Germline V gives CDR1 SGHTA, CDR2 FQGNSA. CDR3 length equals 14 residues. The CDR3 spells CASSLSRGDYEQYF. CDR3 DNA sequence: TGTGCCAGCAGCTTATCCAGGGGAGACTACGAGCAGTACTTC.

This clonotype was found many times. The chain employs TRBV21-1 and TRBJ1-5; the table gives TRBD1 as D, unverified against the DNA. TRBV21-1 is designated a pseudogene. CDR3 length: 15 residues. For the CDR3, the DNA is TGTGCCAGCAGCAACCCTAGGGCGTTTAGCCAGCCCCAGCATTTT. Protein: CASSNPRAFSQPQHF.

This clonotype has just a few counts. J is TRBJ2-1 and V is TRBV20-1; 12 bases match TRBD2. This CDR3 is 17 amino acids long. J gave up 7 bases and V 1 base, and 11 bases lay outside the gene matches. Germline CDR1 and CDR2: DFQATT and SNEGSKA (reference sequence). CDR3 nucleotides: TGCAGTGCTAGAGTGTTGCCCCAGACTAGCGGGAGTAATGAGCAGTTCTTC. This sequence encodes CSARVLPQTSGSNEQFF.

V usage is TRBV7-9 and J usage is TRBJ2-4, with D possibly being TRBD1 (6 bases). The CDR3 covers 14 residues. V was shortened by 4 bases and J by 3 bases, with 10 bases between the two germline ends. The V gene's germline CDR1 is SEHNR and CDR2 FQNEAQ (reference sequence). The CDR3 reads CASSWGQRKNIQYF. The DNA for the CDR3 is TGTGCCAGCAGCTGGGGACAACGCAAAAACATTCAGTACTTC.

This clonotype came up many times. This rearrangement joins TRBV4-2 to TRBJ2-5, with D perhaps TRBD2 (6 bases). The CDR3 has 15 amino acids. V was pared by 0 bases and J by 7 bases, with 15 bases between. Germline V CDR1 and CDR2: LGHNA, YNFKEQ. The CDR3 nucleotides are TGTGCCAGCAGCCAAGAAGGGAGGCCGCGAGGGACCCAGTACTTC. It is translated as CASSQEGRPRGTQYF.

At least ten counts were recorded for this clonotype. CDR3 protein: CASRFLQGSDTEAFF. The CDR3 DNA follows: TGTGCCAGCAGATTCTTGCAGGGGTCGGACACTGAAGCTTTCTTT. The chain recombines TRBV6-1 with TRBJ1-1, with TRBD1 as a possible D gene (6 bases). In germline, CDR1 is MNHNS, CDR2 SASEGT. The CDR3 runs 15 residues. V was cut by 6 bases and J by 3 bases, with 17 bases left in between.

In its sample, this clonotype was seen many times. The gene calls are TRBV29-1 and TRBJ2-7; 8 nucleotides match TRBD2. This CDR3 has 13 amino acids. Looked up from germline, CDR1 is SQVTM and CDR2 is ANQGSEA. Unmatched junction bases numbered 4, after V lost 1 base and J lost 5 bases. The CDR3 region has the DNA TGCAGCGTTGAAGTGCGGGGGGTAGACGAGCAGTACTTC. Translation gives CSVEVRGVDEQYF.

The chain carries TRBV7-3 and TRBJ2-7, with unresolved D. Germline V gene data show CDR1 as SGHTA and CDR2 as FQGTGA. The CDR3 loop spans 13 amino acids. The ends were cut back, 4 bases at V and 0 bases at J, with 7 bases in the middle. This chain's CDR3 is CASSYQISYEQYF. The CDR3 bases are TGTGCCAGCAGCTACCAGATCTCCTACGAGCAGTACTTC.

Comments on this clonotype: One junction end does not reproduce the germline sequence, and a read error may be involved. This rearrangement joins TRBV24-1 to TRBJ2-2, with D possibly matching TRBD2 (6 bases). The germline V gene has CDR1 KGHDR and CDR2 SFDVKD. The CDR3 is made up of 15 amino acids. This CDR3 reads CATSPWAGNTRELFF. DNA of the CDR3: TGTGCCACCAGTCCCTGGGCGGGGAACACCCGGGAGCTGTTTTTT.

This clonotype was seen at least ten times. V usage is TRBV4-3 and J usage is TRBJ2-1; D unclear. The CDR3 has 12 amino acids. The V end lost 1 base, the J end lost 7 bases, and 5 bases lay between the germline ends. Germline CDR1 and CDR2: LGHNA and YSLEER. In DNA, the CDR3 is TGCGCCAGCAGCCAAGGGGTTAATGAGCAGTTCTTC. Amino acid sequence: CASSQGVNEQFF.

This clonotype came up many times. J is TRBJ1-4 and V is TRBV28; possibly TRBD1 for D (6 bases). Trimming removed 5 bases from V and 7 bases from J, with 17 bases in between. From germline, CDR1 is MDHEN and CDR2 SYDVKM. The CDR3 runs 15 residues. DNA of the CDR3: TGTGCCAGCAGTGGAGACAGGAAGCGGGGTGAAAAACTGTTTTTT. This encodes CASSGDRKRGEKLFF.

This chain joins TRBV7-2 and TRBJ2-7, with D perhaps matching TRBD1 (5 bases). The CDR3 has 12 residues. Germline V CDR1 and CDR2: SGHTA, FQGNSA. Trimming took off 3 bases at V and 5 bases at J, with 8 bases between the two ends. This CDR3 is CASSLTTDEQYF. For the CDR3, the DNA is TGTGCCAGCAGCTTGACGACAGACGAGCAGTACTTC.

A note on this clonotype: A clone one base away is much larger, so this may be a read error. V is TRBV20-1 and J is TRBJ1-5; D is ambiguous. CDR3 length: 13 amino acids. CDR1 and CDR2 from the germline V gene are DFQATT and SNEGSKA (reference sequence). Trimming took 2 bases from V and 11 from J, leaving 16 bases between them. In nucleotides, the CDR3 is TGCAGTGCTAGAAGAACAGTGGACGGGGCCCAGCATTTT. This sequence encodes CSARRTVDGAQHF.

The table lists this clonotype with many counts. V usage is TRBV12-3 or TRBV12-4 and J usage is TRBJ1-6; D perhaps matches TRBD1 (5 bases). The CDR3 loop spans 15 amino acids. V was pared by 5 bases and J by 6 bases, with 14 bases between. CDR3 nucleotides: TGTGCCAGCAGTGGAAGACAGAGGGGTAATTCACCCCTCCACTTT. Its protein is CASSGRQRGNSPLHF.

This clonotype appeared many times. V and J are TRBV29-1 and TRBJ2-3, with 9 bases identical to TRBD1. The V and J ends lost 4 bases and 0 bases, in that order; junction bases with no gene match: 8. Germline values: CDR1 SQVTM, CDR2 ANQGSEA. This CDR3 has 16 amino acids. The CDR3 bases are TGCAGCGTTGCACCGGGACAGGGTTTTAGCACAGATACGCAGTATTTT. This codes for CSVAPGQGFSTDTQYF.